Listed here are 26 T cell receptor beta chains from one sample, sequenced in a study of T cells in localized non-small cell lung cancer. Data came from immunoSEQ multiplex PCR; TCRdb stores just in-frame clones and leaves some out. The data show roughly 28,000 clones, approximately 78% seen once. Sequenced material: peripheral blood, taken before any cancer treatment. These receptor sequences come from a woman aged 35 to 69 with stage I lung adenocarcinoma.

The J gene is TRBJ2-1, the V gene TRBV5-6; TRBD2 matches at 14 bases. The germline gives CDR1 SGHDT, CDR2 YYEEEE. V dropped 4 bases and J dropped 8; count of bases not matched to a gene: 8. The CDR3 length is 16 residues. DNA of the CDR3: TGTGCCAGCAGCCCACGGACTAGCGGGGGGAGGGATGAGCAGTTCTTC. It is translated as CASSPRTSGGRDEQFF.

The rearrangement uses TRBV5-5 and TRBJ2-3, with 12 nucleotides matching TRBD2. The CDR3 extends over 17 amino acids. From germline, CDR1 is SGHKS and CDR2 YYEKEE (reference sequence). V shed 2 bases, J shed 4 bases, and the junction held 8 bases outside the gene matches. The CDR3 bases are TGTGCCAGCAGCTTTTCCCCTAGCGGGGGGGCTGCAGATACGCAGTATTTT. Amino acids: CASSFSPSGGAADTQYF.

V gene TRBV9 combines with J gene TRBJ1-2; D unclear. Germline V gene sequence: CDR1 SGDLS, CDR2 YYNGEE. Deletions cut 6 bases from V and 2 bases from J, with 14 bases between. The CDR3 totals 14 residues. The CDR3 coding sequence is TGTGCCAGCACCGTTTCGCCCGGGAACTATGGCTACACCTTC. Translated, it gives CASTVSPGNYGYTF.

The chain joins TRBV20-1 to TRBJ1-2; no firm D call. The germline V and J ends were trimmed by 4 bases and 0 bases, with 3 bases remaining between them. Germline V gives CDR1 DFQATT, CDR2 SNEGSKA (reference sequence). The CDR3 runs to 11 residues. The CDR3 spells CSATANYGYTF. CDR3 sequence (DNA): TGCAGTGCTACCGCTAACTATGGCTACACCTTC.

The genes are TRBV18 and TRBJ1-6; 8 bases match TRBD1. Germline loops: CDR1 KGHSH, CDR2 LQKENI. V dropped 3 bases and J dropped 7; count of bases not matched to a gene: 5. The CDR3 totals 15 residues. Here the CDR3 reads CASSPGGDRNSPLHF. The DNA of the CDR3 is TGTGCCAGCTCACCGGGCGGGGACAGGAATTCACCCCTCCACTTT. Filled out from reference TRBV18 and TRBJ1-6, the complete variable domain reads NAGVMQNPRHLVRRRGQEARLRCSPMKGHSHVYWYRQLPEEGLKFMVYLQKENIIDESGMPKERFSAEFPKEGPSILRIQQVVRGDSAAYFCASSPGGDRNSPLHFGNGTRLTVT.

This clone was counted a single time. The V call is TRBV4-3, the J call TRBJ1-6; D unresolved. CDR3 size: 15 residues. The V gene's germline CDR1 is LGHNA and CDR2 YSLEER. V lost 5 bases and J 5 bases, leaving 13 bases between the germline ends. In DNA form, the CDR3 reads TGCGCCAGCAGCATCCGGGATCGAGATAATTCACCCCTCCACTTT. Translation: CASSIRDRDNSPLHF.

CDR3 amino acids: CASSSAVGYTF. The CDR3 DNA reads TGTGCCAGCAGCTCGGCGGTTGGCTACACCTTC. V and J are TRBV7-2 and TRBJ1-2, with no clear D. The CDR3 has 11 residues. Germline V gene lookup returns CDR1 SGHTA and CDR2 FQGNSA. V gave up 4 bases and J gave up 7 bases, with 7 bases separating them. The whole variable domain, filled in from reference TRBV7-2 and TRBJ1-2, reads GAGVSQSPSNKVTEKGKDVELRCDPISGHTALYWYRQSLGQGLEFLIYFQGNSAPDKSGLPSDRFSAERTGGSVSTLTIQRTQQEDSAVYLCASSSAVGYTFGSGTRLTVV.

This clone was recorded once. The genes are TRBV19 and TRBJ1-5, with 7 bases lining up with TRBD1. Per the germline V gene, CDR1 is LNHDA and CDR2 is SQIVND (reference sequence). CDR3 length equals 12 residues. V lost 8 bases, J lost 3 bases, and 1 base stayed unmatched. The CDR3 loop reads CASDRANQPQHF. The CDR3 DNA reads TGTGCCAGTGACAGGGCCAATCAGCCCCAGCATTTT.

V gene TRBV9 combines with J gene TRBJ2-3; D might be TRBD1 (7 bases). Germline V gene sequence: CDR1 SGDLS, CDR2 YYNGEE. Trimming pared 2 bases from V and 5 bases from J, leaving 18 bases between. CDR3 length: 16 residues. The CDR3 region is CASSVLPEGAGDTQYF. In nucleotides, the CDR3 is TGTGCCAGCAGCGTTCTTCCGGAGGGGGCCGGAGATACGCAGTATTTT. Together with reference TRBV9 and TRBJ2-3, the CDR3 gives the full variable domain: DSGVTQTPKHLITATGQRVTLRCSPRSGDLSVYWYQQSLDQGLQFLIQYYNGEERAKGNILERFSAQQFPDLHSELNLSSLELGDSALYFCASSVLPEGAGDTQYFGPGTRLTVL.

The rearrangement links TRBV21-1 to TRBJ2-7; TRBD2, the table's D call, lacks a check against the DNA. TRBV21-1 is designated a pseudogene. The CDR3 spans 14 residues. CDR3 residues: CASSKRWRSYEQYF. For the CDR3, the DNA is TGTGCCAGCAGCAAAAGATGGCGGTCCTACGAGCAGTACTTC.

This chain connects TRBV6-1 to TRBJ1-1, with D tentatively TRBD1 (6 bases). The CDR3 runs 13 residues. Germline CDR1 reads MNHNS; CDR2 reads SASEGT. V was pared by 6 bases and J by 3 bases, with 11 bases between. The CDR3 loop is CASRENRDTEAFF. CDR3 DNA sequence: TGTGCCAGCAGAGAAAACAGGGACACTGAAGCTTTCTTT.

The chain joins TRBV7-2 to TRBJ2-7, with a possible D match to TRBD2 (6 bases). Trimming stripped 5 bases from V and 6 bases from J, with 14 bases between. The CDR3 loop spans 13 amino acids. CDR1 SGHTA and CDR2 FQGNSA come from the germline V gene. CDR3 in DNA: TGTGCCAGCAGCCCCCAAACCGGGGGCGAGCAGTACTTC. Its translation: CASSPQTGGEQYF. Using reference TRBV7-2 and TRBJ2-7 for the parts outside the CDR3, the full variable domain is GAGVSQSPSNKVTEKGKDVELRCDPISGHTALYWYRQSLGQGLEFLIYFQGNSAPDKSGLPSDRFSAERTGGSVSTLTIQRTQQEDSAVYLCASSPQTGGEQYFGPGTRLTVT.

The chain has TRBV9 and TRBJ1-1; 9 positions match TRBD1. The ends lost 3 bases at V and 1 base at J; junction bases unmatched: 4. There are 15 residues in the CDR3. The germline V gene has CDR1 SGDLS and CDR2 YYNGEE. The CDR3 DNA reads as TGTGCCAGCAGCGCCAGGGACAGGGCGAACACTGAAGCTTTCTTT. Translating it yields CASSARDRANTEAFF.

The genes are TRBV9 and TRBJ2-2; D is undetermined. The ends were cut back, 0 bases at V and 5 bases at J, with 8 bases in the middle. The CDR3 runs 14 residues. CDR1 SGDLS and CDR2 YYNGEE come from the germline V gene. The CDR3 loop is CASSVGVGTGELFF. The CDR3, as DNA: TGTGCCAGCAGCGTAGGGGTGGGGACCGGGGAGCTGTTTTTT.

The chain has TRBV11-2 and TRBJ1-2; D is ambiguous. CDR3 length: 14 residues. The germline CDR1 and CDR2 sequences are SGHAT and FQNNGV. V was shortened by 5 bases and J by 2 bases, with 12 bases between the two germline ends. CDR3 coding DNA: TGTGCCAGCAGCCCTATTGTCGGGAACTATGGCTACACCTTC. Its translation is CASSPIVGNYGYTF.

The V gene is TRBV28, the J gene TRBJ2-1; possible D gene TRBD1, 6 bases. V was shortened by 7 bases and J by 2 bases, with 9 bases between the two germline ends. The germline gives CDR1 MDHEN, CDR2 SYDVKM. The CDR3 spans 13 residues. The CDR3 DNA follows: TGTGCCAGCACTAGGGGGACCTACAATGAGCAGTTCTTC. Translation: CASTRGTYNEQFF. Filled out from reference TRBV28 and TRBJ2-1, the complete variable domain reads DVKVTQSSRYLVKRTGEKVFLECVQDMDHENMFWYRQDPGLGLRLIYFSYDVKMKEKGDIPEGYSVSREKKERFSLILESASTNQTSMYLCASTRGTYNEQFFGPGTRLTVL.

J is TRBJ1-3 and V is TRBV29-1, with D unclear. Germline CDR1 is SQVTM and CDR2 is ANQGSEA. This CDR3 is built from 13 residues. Trimming shortened V by 4 bases and J by 2 bases, and 9 bases separated the two germline ends. The CDR3 DNA sequence: TGCAGCGTTGGCGGCACGACTGGAAACACCATATATTTT. It encodes CSVGGTTGNTIYF.

The chain carries TRBV10-3 and TRBJ2-1; 9 bases are shared with TRBD2. There are 15 residues in the CDR3. CDR1 and CDR2 from the germline V gene are ENHRY and SYGVKD. V shed 2 bases, J shed 7 bases, and the junction held 6 bases outside the gene matches. The CDR3 here is CAISEAGGPFNEQFF. DNA of the CDR3: TGTGCCATCAGTGAGGCGGGGGGGCCGTTTAATGAGCAGTTCTTC.

The chain uses TRBV5-4 and TRBJ2-1; 9 nucleotides align to TRBD2. CDR3 length: 17 amino acids. Germline CDR1 and CDR2: SGHNT and YYREEE (reference sequence). The junction had 15 bases not matched to a gene; V was cut back by 4 bases and J by 7 bases. The CDR3: CASSPGLIERGVNEQFF. Written as DNA, the CDR3 is TGTGCCAGCAGCCCGGGGCTAATAGAGCGGGGGGTGAATGAGCAGTTCTTC. Drawing the rest from reference TRBV5-4 and TRBJ2-1, the complete variable domain is ETGVTQSPTHLIKTRGQQVTLRCSSQSGHNTVSWYQQALGQGPQFIFQYYREEENGRGNFPPRFSGLQFPNYSSELNVNALELDDSALYLCASSPGLIERGVNEQFFGPGTRLTVL.

The gene calls are TRBV2 and TRBJ1-1; D is possibly TRBD1 (6 bases). This CDR3 has 16 amino acids. V was cut by 0 bases and J by 5 bases, with 16 bases left in between. The germline V gene has CDR1 SNHLY and CDR2 FYNNEI. As DNA, the CDR3 is TGTGCCAGCAGTGAAGCGGGGGGGGCCGGGAGGACTGAAGCTTTCTTT. Translation gives CASSEAGGAGRTEAFF.

The chain employs TRBV29-1 and TRBJ1-2; the D is unclear. Germline lookup yields CDR1 SQVTM and CDR2 ANQGSEA. V lost 3 bases, J lost 4 bases, and 6 bases lay in between. This CDR3 region has 11 residues. CDR3 amino acids: CSVEISYGYTF. The CDR3 DNA reads as TGCAGCGTTGAGATCTCCTATGGCTACACCTTC.

The CDR3 reads CASSRRVQLADTQYF. The CDR3 bases are TGTGCCAGCAGTCGGCGGGTCCAGCTTGCAGATACGCAGTATTTT. J is TRBJ2-3 and V is TRBV6-5; tentative D call: TRBD2 (5 bases). Germline V lookup: CDR1 MNHEY, CDR2 SVGAGI. V gave up 5 bases and J gave up 4 bases, with 16 bases separating them. The CDR3 covers 15 residues.

J is TRBJ1-2 and V is TRBV6-1; D not certain. V shed 3 bases and J shed 5 bases, with 10 bases lying between them. The germline CDR1 and CDR2 sequences are MNHNS and SASEGT. The CDR3 loop spans 13 amino acids. The CDR3 sequence is CASSESGRYGYTF. The CDR3 bases are TGTGCCAGCAGTGAGTCGGGAAGATATGGCTACACCTTC.

The V and J genes are TRBV18 and TRBJ2-5; 7 positions agree with TRBD2. This CDR3 has 14 amino acids. Germline CDR1 and CDR2: KGHSH and LQKENI. With V trimmed by 0 bases and J by 7 bases, 5 bases remained unmatched. In nucleotides, the CDR3 is TGTGCCAGCTCACCACCCTACGGGGAGGGGACCCAGTACTTC. Residues: CASSPPYGEGTQYF.

The chain recombines TRBV5-1 with TRBJ1-2; 9 bases align to TRBD1. Germline V gene data show CDR1 as SGHRS and CDR2 as YFSETQ. V trimming: 3 bases; J trimming: 1 base; junction bases outside the gene matches: 7. The length of the CDR3 is 16 residues. In nucleotides, the CDR3 is TGCGCCAGCAGCTCGGACAGGGGCGAGGGTAACTATGGCTACACCTTC. It yields the protein CASSSDRGEGNYGYTF. Full variable domain (outside the CDR3, taken from reference TRBV5-1 and TRBJ1-2): KAGVTQTPRYLIKTRGQQVTLSCSPISGHRSVSWYQQTPGQGLQFLFEYFSETQRNKGNFPGRFSGRQFSNSRSEMNVSTLELGDSALYLCASSSDRGEGNYGYTFGSGTRLTVV.

The CDR3 DNA reads TGTGCCAGCAGCTTTGCCAGTGGCGCGGGTTATACCTACGAGCAGTACTTC. Its protein product is CASSFASGAGYTYEQYF. The J gene is TRBJ2-7, the V gene TRBV11-3; D is possibly TRBD2 (5 bases). Trimming removed 3 bases at V and 2 bases at J, with 20 bases between. The germline V gene has CDR1 SGHNT and CDR2 YENEEA. The CDR3 spans 17 residues.